Detailed here is one TCR beta chain. What it recognizes is unknown. The sample comes from a study of shared clonotypes between healthy human individuals. About the study: A donor's plate count was three for CD4 naive and three for CD4 memory; CD8 naive had two and CD8 memory one.

Study-level points and caveats: Clonotype sharing among donors was expected to depend on sequencing depth.

Terminally differentiated effector memory CD45RA+ cells were excluded from the naive CD8 cells, which were CD45RO-negative and positively selected for CCR7. Assay: immunoSEQ multiplex PCR; the TCRdb copy retains only in-frame clones and omits some. The sample holds roughly 2,000,000 clones, 93% seen once. The sequence derives from a man between 18 and 35 years old in good health. Some clones in this sample may be carry-over from other donors' samples. Material for sequencing was naive CD8+ T cells from PBMCs.

In DNA, the CDR3 is TGTGCCAGCTCATCCCCAGGGTTCGATGAGCAGTTCTTC. It specifies CASSSPGFDEQFF. The chain employs TRBV18 and TRBJ2-1; D may be TRBD1 (5 bases). Trimming left V 5 bases short and J 8 bases short, with 13 bases between. The CDR3 is made up of 13 amino acids. Germline V lookup: CDR1 KGHSH, CDR2 LQKENI.